Below, one T cell receptor (beta chain) is given with its context. PCR primers comprised 60 Vbeta and 13 Jbeta primers. The protocol was immunoSEQ multiplex PCR, while the TCRdb copy is restricted to in-frame clones and leaves out a portion. The sample includes 150,000 or so clones, about 74% of them seen just once. This record belongs to a study of cytomegalovirus exposure and HLA in healthy donors. Study in general: Unique TCRs numbering around 80 million, obtained from HLA-typed donors, made up an early data release.

Trimming took 4 bases from V and 0 from J, leaving 9 bases between them. The CDR3 runs 13 residues. The germline V gene has CDR1 SQVTM and CDR2 ANQGSEA. The source is a male donor in good health and CMV-seronegative. The chain combines TRBV29-1 with TRBJ1-1; D perhaps matches TRBD1 (6 bases). The material sequenced was PBMCs. Written as DNA, the CDR3 is TGCAGCGTTGGTCGGACAGTGAACACTGAAGCTTTCTTT. Amino acids: CSVGRTVNTEAFF.